This record covers a single TCR beta chain. The antigen is undetermined. Antigen-specific CD4+ T cells were expanded with viral peptide pools in the ViraFEST assay before sequencing. Once cultured for roughly nine days, the cells underwent separation to obtain CD4+ T cells. Testing of the vaccine recipients showed negative nucleocapsid antibodies and no prior SARS-CoV-2 infection. About 2 million PBMC were seeded per well and grown in the presence of roughly 10 IU/ml IL-2 and about 10 ug/ml peptides. On both days 3 and 7, half of the culture medium was replaced with IL-2 medium. Germline V gives CDR1 MNHNY, CDR2 SVGAGI (reference sequence). V gave up 5 bases and J gave up 1 base; unmatched junction bases: 2. The CDR3 has 14 residues. The source of the sample is a study of vaccination effects on CD4 cells after COVID-19. General study results and limits: Clones of infection and vaccine origin contracted markedly late after vaccination. Vaccine-induced clones in healthy vaccinees cross-reacted with common cold coronaviruses in only 1 of 255 cases.

The table came from immunoSEQ multiplex PCR; TCRdb's copy has only in-frame clones and leaves some out. The sample gives tens of thousands of clones, around 76% of which show up once; 10% to 13% is in the top ten. The sample consisted of CD4+ T cells from PBMCs cultured with SARS-CoV-2 spike peptides, taken before COVID-19 vaccination. The sequence was collected from a human donor who received a COVID-19 vaccine. V and J are TRBV6-6 and TRBJ1-1, with TRBD1 matching over 9 bases. DNA for the CDR3: TGTGCCAGCAGTCCGGGACAGGGGAACACTGAAGCTTTCTTT. It is translated as CASSPGQGNTEAFF.